The next 18 T cell receptor beta chains were all read from a single sample in a study of shared clonotypes between healthy human individuals. Clones were read by immunoSEQ multiplex PCR, and TCRdb kept only the in-frame ones, dropping some. Of a few hundred thousand clones in the sample, 77% were seen once. The specimen sequenced was PBMCs. Receptors were obtained from a woman between 40 and 55 years old in good health. Some clones in this sample may be carry-over from other donors' samples.

In regard to this clone: This is likely an artifact of a read error, given a far larger clone one base away. This rearrangement joins TRBV7-2 to TRBJ1-1; a weak D match, TRBD1 (6 bases). Germline CDR1 SGHTA, CDR2 FQGNSA. V lost 4 bases and J 1 base, leaving 7 bases between the germline ends. CDR3 length: 13 amino acids. CDR3: CASSSQGNTEAFF. The CDR3 coding sequence is TGTGCCAGCAGCTCACAGGGGAACACTGAAGCTTTCTTT.

The chain employs TRBV5-1 and TRBJ2-1, with 11 bases identical to TRBD2. J lost 6 bases, V lost 0 bases, and 2 bases had no gene match. The CDR3 runs 15 residues. Germline loops: CDR1 SGHRS, CDR2 YFSETQ. For the CDR3, the DNA is TGCGCCAGCAGCTTGGTAGCGGGAGGGGTCAATGAGCAGTTCTTC. Translated: CASSLVAGGVNEQFF.

The rearrangement joins TRBV7-8 to TRBJ2-1, with 12 bases aligning to TRBD2. V was pared by 3 bases and J by 5 bases, with 5 bases of the junction left unmatched. Germline CDR1 reads SGHVS; CDR2 reads FQNEAQ. CDR3 length equals 16 residues. The CDR3 sequence is CASSFNRLAGDNEQFF. CDR3 nucleotides: TGTGCCAGCAGCTTTAATCGACTAGCGGGGGACAATGAGCAGTTCTTC. The whole variable domain, remainder taken from reference TRBV7-8 and TRBJ2-1, is GAGVSQSPRYKVAKRGQDVALRCDPISGHVSLFWYQQALGQGPEFLTYFQNEAQLDKSGLPSDRFFAERPEGSVSTLKIQRTQQEDSAVYLCASSFNRLAGDNEQFFGPGTRLTVL.

This chain joins TRBV28 and TRBJ1-1, with 8 nucleotides matching TRBD1. The CDR3 sequence is 15 residues long. CDR1 and CDR2 from the germline V gene are MDHEN and SYDVKM. J was trimmed by 6 bases and V by 1 base; bases with no gene match: 7. The CDR3 nucleotides are TGTGCCAGCAGTTTATCCCGACAGGGGCGGCCTGAAGCTTTCTTT. This translates into CASSLSRQGRPEAFF. The complete variable domain, with remaining parts taken from reference TRBV28 and TRBJ1-1, reads DVKVTQSSRYLVKRTGEKVFLECVQDMDHENMFWYRQDPGLGLRLIYFSYDVKMKEKGDIPEGYSVSREKKERFSLILESASTNQTSMYLCASSLSRQGRPEAFFGQGTRLTVV.

The CDR3 loop reads CASSFNRGDGDTGELFF. The CDR3 region has the DNA TGTGCCAGCAGCTTTAATCGCGGGGATGGGGACACCGGGGAGCTGTTTTTT. This chain uses TRBV5-8 with TRBJ2-2, with a weak D call TRBD2 (6 bases). Germline-derived CDR1 and CDR2 are SGHTS and YDEGEE. V dropped 2 bases and J dropped 3 bases, with 17 bases sitting between them. The CDR3 covers 17 residues.

About this clone itself: Since a far larger clone is one base different, this is likely a read error. The same CDR3 also results from other DNA sequences found in this sample. The chain recombines TRBV28 with TRBJ1-5; D not certain. Deletions cut 3 bases from V and 0 bases from J, with 3 bases between. The CDR3 has 13 residues. In germline, CDR1 is MDHEN, CDR2 SYDVKM. The CDR3 DNA sequence: TGTGCCAGCAGTTTGGATAGCAATCAGCCCCAGCATTTT. Translating gives CASSLDSNQPQHF.

The CDR3 coding sequence is TGCGCCAGCAGCTTGATTCCGGACCACACAGATACGCAGTATTTT. It encodes CASSLIPDHTDTQYF. This chain joins TRBV5-1 and TRBJ2-3; D gene unclear. Trimming pared 1 base from V and 2 bases from J, leaving 11 bases between. CDR3 length equals 15 residues. Germline V lookup: CDR1 SGHRS, CDR2 YFSETQ. Filled out from reference TRBV5-1 and TRBJ2-3, the complete variable domain reads KAGVTQTPRYLIKTRGQQVTLSCSPISGHRSVSWYQQTPGQGLQFLFEYFSETQRNKGNFPGRFSGRQFSNSRSEMNVSTLELGDSALYLCASSLIPDHTDTQYFGPGTRLTVL.

V is TRBV30 and J is TRBJ2-1; tentatively, D is TRBD2 (6 bases). The V gene's germline CDR1 is GTSNPN and CDR2 SVGIG (reference sequence). The V end lost 3 bases, the J end lost 6 bases, and 12 bases lay between the germline ends. This CDR3 is 13 amino acids long. CDR3 nucleotides: TGTGCCTGGAGCCGGGGGAGGACCAATGAGCAGTTCTTC. It codes for CAWSRGRTNEQFF.

The chain uses TRBV4-2 and TRBJ2-2; D possibly uses TRBD1 or TRBD2 (5 bases each). The CDR3 is 16 amino acids. Per the germline V gene, CDR1 is LGHNA and CDR2 is YNFKEQ. Trimming pared 0 bases from V and 5 bases from J, leaving 13 bases between. The CDR3 coding sequence is TGTGCCAGCAGCCAAGACATTGTGGGGGAGACCGGGGAGCTGTTTTTT. Its translation: CASSQDIVGETGELFF.

The chain combines TRBV30 with TRBJ2-1; D is possibly TRBD1 (6 bases). The CDR3 totals 12 residues. Germline V gene lookup returns CDR1 GTSNPN and CDR2 SVGIG (reference sequence). V was trimmed by 3 bases and J by 12 bases, leaving 15 bases between them. The CDR3, as DNA: TGTGCCTGGAGAACCGGGACATTGGGGCAGTTCTTC. It codes for CAWRTGTLGQFF.

The chain uses TRBV6-1 and TRBJ2-7, with 9 bases aligning to TRBD2. The CDR3 covers 15 residues. Trimming cost V 2 bases and J 4 bases; bases outside gene matches: 6. The germline CDR1 and CDR2 sequences are MNHNS and SASEGT. Here the CDR3 reads CASSEKLSGSYEQYF. The CDR3, as DNA: TGTGCCAGCAGTGAAAAACTTAGCGGGAGTTACGAGCAGTACTTC.

The chain has TRBV2 and TRBJ1-5, with unresolved D. The CDR3 spans 13 residues. The ends were cut back, 3 bases at V and 8 bases at J, with 11 bases in the middle. Germline V lookup: CDR1 SNHLY, CDR2 FYNNEI. In nucleotides, the CDR3 is TGTGCCAGCAGTGATAGTCCCCGGGAGCCCCAGCATTTT. Its translation: CASSDSPREPQHF. Filled out from reference TRBV2 and TRBJ1-5, the complete variable domain reads EPEVTQTPSHQVTQMGQEVILRCVPISNHLYFYWYRQILGQKVEFLVSFYNNEISEKSEIFDDQFSVERPDGSNFTLKIRSTKLEDSAMYFCASSDSPREPQHFGDGTRLSIL.

This clone was picked up one time. This chain links TRBV2 with TRBJ1-1; the D is unclear. This CDR3 contains 13 residues. The germline gives CDR1 SNHLY, CDR2 FYNNEI. Trimming took off 4 bases at V and 1 base at J, with 7 bases between the two ends. The CDR3 protein is CASSGQENTEAFF. CDR3 sequence (DNA): TGTGCCAGCAGTGGGCAGGAGAACACTGAAGCTTTCTTT.

The chain couples TRBV7-2 to TRBJ2-7, with a weak D call TRBD1 (5 bases). CDR3 size: 12 residues. V was cut by 8 bases and J by 1 base, with 9 bases left in between. Germline V gene data show CDR1 as SGHTA and CDR2 as FQGNSA. CDR3 in DNA: TGTGCCAGCGGCAGGGTTTCCTACGAGCAGTACTTC. The encoded protein is CASGRVSYEQYF.

This chain connects TRBV14 to TRBJ2-3; D uncertain. This CDR3 has 14 residues. V lost 1 base to trimming and J lost 4 bases, with 9 bases between them. CDR1 is SGHDN, CDR2 FVKESK, per germline. CDR3 residues: CASSQAPLPDTQYF. The CDR3 DNA reads as TGTGCCAGCAGCCAAGCCCCGTTACCAGATACGCAGTATTTT.

To note about this clone: A far more abundant clone sits one base away, making this likely a read error. Other DNA sequences in this specimen translate into the identical CDR3. The chain recombines TRBV10-3 with TRBJ2-5; 8 bases agree with TRBD1. CDR1 is ENHRY, CDR2 SYGVKD, per germline. The V and J ends lost 2 bases and 0 bases, in that order; junction bases with no gene match: 14. The CDR3 totals 19 residues. The CDR3 nucleotides are TGTGCCATCAGTGAGAGGGGCGCAGGGGGCGGCCACCACCAAGAGACCCAGTACTTC. It specifies CAISERGAGGGHHQETQYF.

This chain joins TRBV5-1 and TRBJ1-2; no clear D. The germline V gene has CDR1 SGHRS and CDR2 YFSETQ. V was pared by 1 base and J by 5 bases, with 6 bases between. The CDR3 sequence is 12 residues long. CDR3 DNA sequence: TGCGCCAGCAGCTTGTACAGATATGGCTACACCTTC. Its protein product is CASSLYRYGYTF.

A single count supports this clone. The chain combines TRBV30 with TRBJ2-7; perhaps D is TRBD1 or TRBD2 (5 bases each). Germline values: CDR1 GTSNPN, CDR2 SVGIG (reference sequence). Trimming took 0 bases from V and 0 from J, leaving 15 bases between them. This CDR3 contains 16 residues. Here the CDR3 reads CAWSVRWGTSSYEQYF. The CDR3 DNA reads as TGTGCCTGGAGTGTACGGTGGGGGACCTCCTCCTACGAGCAGTACTTC.